This T cell receptor (beta chain) was found in a study of cytomegalovirus exposure and HLA in healthy donors. The PCR employed 60 Vbeta primers together with 13 Jbeta primers. Clones were sequenced by immunoSEQ multiplex PCR, and TCRdb holds only the in-frame ones, with some missing. Of roughly 120,000 clones listed, 60% to 85% are singletons. Between the trimmed V and J ends, which lost 8 bases and 1 base, there was a span of 17 bases. The length of the CDR3 is 15 residues. In germline, CDR1 is LNHDA, CDR2 SQIVND (reference sequence). The TCR originated in a man aged 45-65 years in good health and CMV-seronegative. Sequencing was performed on PBMCs. The V call is TRBV19, the J call TRBJ1-1, with D perhaps TRBD1 (6 bases). CDR3 DNA: TGTGCCAGTCGCGACAGGCCGAGCCCGAACACTGAAGCTTTCTTT. This translates into CASRDRPSPNTEAFF.